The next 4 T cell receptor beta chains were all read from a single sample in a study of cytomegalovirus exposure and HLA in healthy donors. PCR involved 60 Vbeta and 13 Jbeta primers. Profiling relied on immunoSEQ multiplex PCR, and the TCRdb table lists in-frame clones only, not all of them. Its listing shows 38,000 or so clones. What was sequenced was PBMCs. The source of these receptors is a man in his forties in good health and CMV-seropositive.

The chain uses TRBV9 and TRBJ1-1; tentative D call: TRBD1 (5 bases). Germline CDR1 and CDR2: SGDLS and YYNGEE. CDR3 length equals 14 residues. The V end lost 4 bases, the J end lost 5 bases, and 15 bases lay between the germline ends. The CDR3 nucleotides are TGTGCCAGCAGCCTCCAGTTTGGGGGGACTGAAGCTTTCTTT. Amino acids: CASSLQFGGTEAFF.

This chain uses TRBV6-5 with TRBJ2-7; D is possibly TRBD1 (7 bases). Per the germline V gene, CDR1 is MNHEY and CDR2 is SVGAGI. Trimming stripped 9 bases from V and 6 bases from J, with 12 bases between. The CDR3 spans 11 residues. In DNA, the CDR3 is TGTGCCAGTTCCCAGGGGGGCGAGCAGTACTTC. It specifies CASSQGGEQYF.

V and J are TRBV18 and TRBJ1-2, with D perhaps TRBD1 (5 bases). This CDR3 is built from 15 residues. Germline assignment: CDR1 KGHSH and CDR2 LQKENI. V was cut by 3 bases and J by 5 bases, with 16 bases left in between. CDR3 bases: TGTGCCAGCTCACCGGGGCCAGGGCACGAGTATGGCTACACCTTC. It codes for CASSPGPGHEYGYTF.

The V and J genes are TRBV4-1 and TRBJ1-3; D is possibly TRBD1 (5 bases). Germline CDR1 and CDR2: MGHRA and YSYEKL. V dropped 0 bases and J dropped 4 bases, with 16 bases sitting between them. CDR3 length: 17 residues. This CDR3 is CASSQEWGLQGGNTIYF. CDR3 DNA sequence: TGCGCCAGCAGCCAAGAGTGGGGCCTTCAAGGGGGAAACACCATATATTTT.